Below, 28 T cell receptor beta chains from the same sample are listed, as sequenced in a study of CXCR3-negative and CXCR3-positive naive CD8 T cells. All TRB cDNA libraries came from 5' RACE performed with UMI labels. TCRdb reprocessed the 5' RACE reads and reports one entry per CDR3 protein, with no DNA. The clone table shows about 130,000 distinct CDR3 sequences, with the ten largest holding 0.45% to 0.6%. The sample comprised naive CXCR3- CD8+ T cells from blood. Subset in this sample: CD45RO-CCR7+CD27+CD95- naive CD8+ T cells lacking CXCR3 (TNR3-). The receptors were gathered from a human donor in good health. Some clones in this sample may be carry-over from other donors' samples.

This chain uses TRBV4-3 with TRBJ2-2. The germline CDR1 and CDR2 sequences are LGHNA and YSLEER. CDR3 length: 15 amino acids. CDR3 in amino acids: CASSQDPGQPGELFF.

CDR3 in amino acids: CAIRLTPIEQGRDTEAFF. The J gene is TRBJ1-1, the V gene TRBV10-3; the D call of TRBD1 rests on TCRdb alone, since no DNA is present to check it. This CDR3 has 18 amino acids. From germline, CDR1 is ENHRY and CDR2 SYGVKD.

The rearrangement joins TRBV6-1 to TRBJ2-3; TCRdb's D gene call, TRBD1, goes unchecked for lack of DNA. The CDR3 consists of 16 residues. Per the germline V gene, CDR1 is MNHNS and CDR2 is SASEGT. This CDR3 is CASSEPRQGVPDTQYF.

This chain links TRBV20-1 with TRBJ2-1; with no DNA, the TCRdb D assignment of TRBD2 cannot be verified. The CDR3 contains 15 residues. Germline V gene lookup returns CDR1 DFQATT and CDR2 SNEGSKA (reference sequence). The CDR3 reads CSARGLAGGLNEQFF.

The chain joins TRBV13 to TRBJ2-2. The CDR3 runs to 13 residues. The germline V gene encodes CDR1 PRHDT and CDR2 FYEKMQ (reference sequence). CDR3 loop: CASSRDRTGELFF.

The CDR3 reads CATGRDLGSSYEQYF. V is TRBV15 and J is TRBJ2-7. The CDR3 length is 15 residues. Per the germline V gene, CDR1 is LNHNV and CDR2 is YYDKDF (reference sequence).

V is TRBV28 and J is TRBJ1-5; TCRdb picks TRBD1, but there is no DNA to check that call. From germline, CDR1 is MDHEN and CDR2 SYDVKM. There are 17 residues in the CDR3. The CDR3 loop is CASSLAPIGSRIYPQHF.

The V call is TRBV7-9, the J call TRBJ2-5; absent DNA, TCRdb's TRBD1 call cannot be checked. Germline assignment: CDR1 SEHNR and CDR2 FQNEAQ (reference sequence). The CDR3 totals 15 residues. CDR3 in amino acids: CASNGPGQTVETQYF.

The gene calls are TRBV28 and TRBJ1-1; TCRdb picks TRBD1, but there is no DNA to check that call. Germline-derived CDR1 and CDR2 are MDHEN and SYDVKM. The CDR3 length is 12 residues. The CDR3 region is CASSPRVHEAFF.

This rearrangement joins TRBV29-1 to TRBJ2-7; as DNA is missing, the TRBD2 call by TCRdb cannot be tested. Germline V gene data show CDR1 as SQVTM and CDR2 as ANQGSEA. The CDR3 spans 15 residues. CDR3 protein: CSVEVSGLAEGEQYF.

The chain is built from TRBV29-1 and TRBJ2-7; TCRdb selects TRBD1, and the lack of DNA leaves this call unchecked. The germline CDR1 and CDR2 sequences are SQVTM and ANQGSEA. This CDR3 is 13 amino acids long. CDR3: CSVDRGDSYEQYF.

The chain is built from TRBV29-1 and TRBJ2-3; TCRdb returns TRBD1, unconfirmable since there is no DNA. The germline CDR1 and CDR2 sequences are SQVTM and ANQGSEA. The CDR3 length is 16 residues. CDR3 sequence: CSVEDLDDSLVDTQYF.

The chain couples TRBV12-3 or TRBV12-4 to TRBJ2-4; absent DNA, TCRdb's TRBD2 call cannot be checked. CDR3 length: 13 residues. The CDR3 protein is CASSPGLRDIQYF.

The chain uses TRBV20-1 and TRBJ2-1; the D gene TCRdb calls, TRBD1, cannot be checked with no DNA. The CDR3 is 16 amino acids. Germline V gene data show CDR1 as DFQATT and CDR2 as SNEGSKA (reference sequence). This CDR3 is CSATSGTGLSYNEQFF.

The gene calls are TRBV5-5 and TRBJ2-5; TCRdb gives TRBD2 as the D gene, but with no DNA this cannot be confirmed. The CDR3 extends over 14 amino acids. CDR1 and CDR2 (germline): SGHKS, YYEKEE (reference sequence). CDR3: CASSFFRGRETQYF. The whole variable domain, filled in from reference TRBV5-5 and TRBJ2-5, reads DAGVTQSPTHLIKTRGQQVTLRCSPISGHKSVSWYQQVLGQGPQFIFQYYEKEERGRGNFPDRFSARQFPNYSSELNVNALLLGDSALYLCASSFFRGRETQYFGPGTRLLVL.

CDR3 residues: CASSVQDTGELFF. This chain uses TRBV6-2 or TRBV6-3 with TRBJ2-2. Germline V gene data show CDR1 as MNHEY and CDR2 as SVGEGT. The CDR3 length is 13 residues.

This sequence joins TRBV12-2 and TRBJ2-7; TCRdb lists TRBD1, though no DNA is available to test this call. TRBV12-2 has pseudogene status. This CDR3 is built from 16 residues. This chain's CDR3 is CASSTRETGEPREQYF.

V is TRBV28 and J is TRBJ2-3; without DNA, the TCRdb call of TRBD2 cannot be checked. CDR3 length: 15 amino acids. Germline CDR1 MDHEN, CDR2 SYDVKM. CDR3 protein: CASSQTSGPTDTQYF.

The chain uses TRBV9 and TRBJ2-2. The CDR3 contains 15 residues. CDR1 SGDLS and CDR2 YYNGEE come from the germline V gene. The CDR3 spells CASSENPTNTGELFF.

CDR3 in amino acids: CAWITGPMGEQYF. The V gene is TRBV30, the J gene TRBJ2-7; the D gene TCRdb calls, TRBD1, cannot be checked with no DNA. The CDR3 has 13 residues. CDR1 is GTSNPN and CDR2 is SVGIG in the germline V gene (reference sequence).

The CDR3 loop reads CASSLYYGGAGELFF. This chain uses TRBV27 with TRBJ2-2; as DNA is missing, the TRBD1 call by TCRdb cannot be tested. From germline, CDR1 is MNHEY and CDR2 SMNVEV (reference sequence). The CDR3 is 15 amino acids.

This sequence joins TRBV6-2 or TRBV6-3 and TRBJ1-4. The CDR3 runs to 16 residues. From germline, CDR1 is MNHEY and CDR2 SVGEGT. CDR3 protein: CASSYVIGEPNEKLFF.

The genes are TRBV10-3 and TRBJ2-7. CDR3 length: 11 amino acids. Per germline, CDR1 ENHRY and CDR2 SYGVKD. The chain's CDR3 is CAISESGEQYF.

CDR3 residues: CASSPGGSYNEQFF. The J gene is TRBJ2-1, the V gene TRBV7-6; the TCRdb D gene call, TRBD1, has no DNA to confirm it. Germline loops: CDR1 SGHVS, CDR2 FNYEAQ. The CDR3 contains 14 residues.

The chain employs TRBV28 and TRBJ1-2; TCRdb indicates TRBD1, and absent DNA this call remains unverified. Germline V gives CDR1 MDHEN, CDR2 SYDVKM. The CDR3 loop spans 15 amino acids. The chain's CDR3 is CASSNIGTDFYGYTF.

The CDR3 reads CASSSGTSGVHEQYF. This rearrangement joins TRBV28 to TRBJ2-7; TCRdb indicates TRBD2, and absent DNA this call remains unverified. Germline V gene sequence: CDR1 MDHEN, CDR2 SYDVKM. This CDR3 has 15 residues.

The genes are TRBV28 and TRBJ1-4. The CDR3 is 14 amino acids. The V gene's germline CDR1 is MDHEN and CDR2 SYDVKM. The CDR3 loop is CASSLGATNEKLFF. The full variable domain, rest sourced from reference TRBV28 and TRBJ1-4, is DVKVTQSSRYLVKRTGEKVFLECVQDMDHENMFWYRQDPGLGLRLIYFSYDVKMKEKGDIPEGYSVSREKKERFSLILESASTNQTSMYLCASSLGATNEKLFFGSGTQLSVL.

The rearrangement links TRBV7-3 to TRBJ2-1; TCRdb indicates TRBD1, and absent DNA this call remains unverified. The CDR3 is made up of 17 amino acids. CDR1 and CDR2 from the germline V gene are SGHTA and FQGTGA. CDR3 amino acids: CASSLNGGLTRDNEQFF.